This TCR beta chain was sequenced for a study of T-cell reconstitution after alpha-beta-depleted transplantation in children. General study findings and limits: T-cell numbers and diversity one year post-transplant derived largely from freshly generated T cells. Reportedly, only several hundred clones from non-depleted graft cells drove alpha-beta T-cell counts at about two months. Surviving recipient T cells and thymic progenitors produced the high day-60 TCRbeta diversity seen in some patients.

Using unique molecular identifiers, the investigators prepared the TCRbeta library. TCRdb reprocessed the PCR reads via MiXCR and lists one record per CDR3 protein. The data contain over 450,000 distinct CDR3 sequences, about 10% of them singletons. This clonotype was detected many times. Its specificity is not known. The length of the CDR3 is 15 residues. With V trimmed by 6 bases and J by 3 bases, 6 bases remained unmatched. Germline V gene lookup returns CDR1 ENHRY and CDR2 SYGVKD. The starting material was PBMCs, obtained before TCRalphabeta/CD19-depleted stem cell transplant. This TCR derives from a child aged 2-15 years with inherited bone marrow failure, due to receive a stem cell transplant. The chain recombines TRBV10-3 with TRBJ2-3; 10 nucleotides match TRBD1. The CDR3 nucleotides are TGTGCCATCAGCGAAGGACAGGGGGGGACAGATACGCAGTATTTT. Protein: CAISEGQGGTDTQYF.